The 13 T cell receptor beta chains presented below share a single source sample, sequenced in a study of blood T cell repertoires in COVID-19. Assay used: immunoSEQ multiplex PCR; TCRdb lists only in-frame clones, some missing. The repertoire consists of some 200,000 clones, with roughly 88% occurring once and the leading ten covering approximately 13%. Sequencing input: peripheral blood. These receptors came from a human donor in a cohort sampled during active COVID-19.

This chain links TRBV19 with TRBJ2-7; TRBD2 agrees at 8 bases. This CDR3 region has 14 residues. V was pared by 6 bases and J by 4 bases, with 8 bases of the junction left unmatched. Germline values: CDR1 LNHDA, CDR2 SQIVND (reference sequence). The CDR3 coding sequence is TGTGCCAGTAGCCCCGGGACGGGGGGGTACGAGCAGTACTTC. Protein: CASSPGTGGYEQYF. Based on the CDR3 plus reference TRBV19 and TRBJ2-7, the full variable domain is DGGITQSPKYLFRKEGQNVTLSCEQNLNHDAMYWYRQDPGQGLRLIYYSQIVNDFQKGDIAEGYSVSREKKESFPLTVTSAQKNPTAFYLCASSPGTGGYEQYFGPGTRLTVT.

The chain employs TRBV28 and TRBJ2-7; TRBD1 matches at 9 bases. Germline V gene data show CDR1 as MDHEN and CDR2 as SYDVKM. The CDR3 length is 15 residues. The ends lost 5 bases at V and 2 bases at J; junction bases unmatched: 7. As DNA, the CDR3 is TGTGCCAGCAGTCCGCATGGGACAGGGACCTACGAGCAGTACTTC. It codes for CASSPHGTGTYEQYF.

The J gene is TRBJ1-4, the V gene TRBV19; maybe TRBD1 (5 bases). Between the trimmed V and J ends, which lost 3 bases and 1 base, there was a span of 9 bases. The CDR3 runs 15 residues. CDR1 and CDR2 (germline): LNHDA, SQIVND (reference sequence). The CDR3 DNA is TGTGCCAGTAGTATGGGGCAGGGAACTAATGAAAAACTGTTTTTT. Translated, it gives CASSMGQGTNEKLFF.

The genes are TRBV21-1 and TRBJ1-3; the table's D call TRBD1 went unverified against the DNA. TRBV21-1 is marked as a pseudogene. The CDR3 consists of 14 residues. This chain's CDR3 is CASSKVNKRNTIYF. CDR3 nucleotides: TGTGCCAGCAGCAAAGTAAACAAGAGAAACACCATATATTTT.

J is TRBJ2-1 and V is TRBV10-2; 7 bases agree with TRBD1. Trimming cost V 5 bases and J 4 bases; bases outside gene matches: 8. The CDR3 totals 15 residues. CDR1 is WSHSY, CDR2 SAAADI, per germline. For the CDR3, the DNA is TGCGCCAGCAGTCCGGGACAGCTGATATACAATGAGCAGTTCTTC. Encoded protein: CASSPGQLIYNEQFF.

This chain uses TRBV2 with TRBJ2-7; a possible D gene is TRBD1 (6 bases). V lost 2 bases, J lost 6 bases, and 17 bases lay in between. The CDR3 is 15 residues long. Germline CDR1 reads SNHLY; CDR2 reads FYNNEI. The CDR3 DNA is TGTGCCAGCAGTGAAAGCGACGTCAGGGGTTCCGAGCAGTACTTC. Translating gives CASSESDVRGSEQYF.

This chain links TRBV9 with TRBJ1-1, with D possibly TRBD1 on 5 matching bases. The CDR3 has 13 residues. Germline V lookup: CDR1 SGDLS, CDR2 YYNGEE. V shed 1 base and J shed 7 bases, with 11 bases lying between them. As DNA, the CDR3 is TGTGCCAGCAGCGTAAGTGGGGCGGATGAAGCTTTCTTT. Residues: CASSVSGADEAFF.

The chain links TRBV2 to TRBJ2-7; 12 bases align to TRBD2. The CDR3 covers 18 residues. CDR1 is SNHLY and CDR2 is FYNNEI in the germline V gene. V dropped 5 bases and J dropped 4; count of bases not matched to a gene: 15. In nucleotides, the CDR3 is TGTGCCAGCAGTACCCCCCGGGAGACTAGCGGGAGAGGGTACGAGCAGTACTTC. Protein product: CASSTPRETSGRGYEQYF.

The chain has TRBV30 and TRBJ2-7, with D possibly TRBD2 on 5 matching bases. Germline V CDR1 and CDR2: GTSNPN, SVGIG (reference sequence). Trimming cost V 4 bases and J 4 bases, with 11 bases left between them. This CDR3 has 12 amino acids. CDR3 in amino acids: CAWIGNKYEQYF. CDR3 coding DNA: TGTGCCTGGATCGGGAACAAGTACGAGCAGTACTTC. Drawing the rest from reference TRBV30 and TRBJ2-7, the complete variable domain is SQTIHQWPATLVQPVGSPLSLECTVEGTSNPNLYWYRQAAGRGLQLLFYSVGIGQISSEVPQNLSASRPQDRQFILSSKKLLLSDSGFYLCAWIGNKYEQYFGPGTRLTVT.

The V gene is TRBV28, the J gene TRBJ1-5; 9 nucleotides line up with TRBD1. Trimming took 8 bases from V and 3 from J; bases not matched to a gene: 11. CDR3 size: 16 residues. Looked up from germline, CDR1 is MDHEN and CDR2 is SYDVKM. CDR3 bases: TGTGCCAGCCTGAATGCCGGGACAGGGAACAATCAGCCCCAGCATTTT. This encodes CASLNAGTGNNQPQHF.

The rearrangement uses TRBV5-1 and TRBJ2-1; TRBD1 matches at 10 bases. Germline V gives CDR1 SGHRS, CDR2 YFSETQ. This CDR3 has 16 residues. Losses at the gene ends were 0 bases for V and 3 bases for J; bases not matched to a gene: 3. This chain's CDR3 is CASSLARTGGYNEQFF. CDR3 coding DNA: TGCGCCAGCAGCTTGGCGAGGACAGGGGGCTACAATGAGCAGTTCTTC. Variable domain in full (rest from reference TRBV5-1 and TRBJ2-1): KAGVTQTPRYLIKTRGQQVTLSCSPISGHRSVSWYQQTPGQGLQFLFEYFSETQRNKGNFPGRFSGRQFSNSRSEMNVSTLELGDSALYLCASSLARTGGYNEQFFGPGTRLTVL.

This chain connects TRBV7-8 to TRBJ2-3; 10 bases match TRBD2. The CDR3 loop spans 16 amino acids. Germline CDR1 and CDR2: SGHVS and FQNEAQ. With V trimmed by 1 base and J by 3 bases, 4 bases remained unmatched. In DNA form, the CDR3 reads TGTGCCAGCAGCTTAGGGACTAGCGGACCGACAGATACGCAGTATTTT. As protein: CASSLGTSGPTDTQYF.

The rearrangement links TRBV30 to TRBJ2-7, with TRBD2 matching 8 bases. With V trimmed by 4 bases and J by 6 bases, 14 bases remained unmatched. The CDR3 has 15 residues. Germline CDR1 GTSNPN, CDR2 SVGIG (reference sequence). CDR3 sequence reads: CAWNSLGAGVAEQYF. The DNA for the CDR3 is TGTGCCTGGAACTCCCTGGGAGCGGGAGTAGCCGAGCAGTACTTC.